These 4 T cell receptor beta chains were sequenced from one sample in a study of blood T cell repertoires in COVID-19. The repertoire was sequenced with immunoSEQ multiplex PCR; TCRdb's copy has only in-frame clones and lacks some. The data show about 480,000 clones, over 75% seen once. Sequenced sample: PBMCs or T cells enriched from blood (not recorded which). All receptors derive from a woman aged 40 to 50 who had recovered from COVID-19.

The chain joins TRBV7-2 to TRBJ1-3; possible D gene TRBD1, 5 bases. Germline lookup yields CDR1 SGHTA and CDR2 FQGNSA. The V gene lost 3 bases and the J gene lost 0 bases, with 9 bases spanning the gap. The CDR3 loop spans 15 amino acids. The CDR3 nucleotides read TGTGCCAGCAGCTTGGGGGGTTACTCTGGAAACACCATATATTTT. Translation gives CASSLGGYSGNTIYF. Variable domain in full (rest from reference TRBV7-2 and TRBJ1-3): GAGVSQSPSNKVTEKGKDVELRCDPISGHTALYWYRQSLGQGLEFLIYFQGNSAPDKSGLPSDRFSAERTGGSVSTLTIQRTQQEDSAVYLCASSLGGYSGNTIYFGEGSWLTVV.

The chain has TRBV6-6 and TRBJ2-2; TRBD2 matches at 9 bases. The CDR3 runs 16 residues. The ends lost 5 bases at V and 3 bases at J; junction bases unmatched: 7. CDR1 and CDR2 (germline): MNHNY, SVGAGI (reference sequence). CDR3 in amino acids: CASSLSSGVDTGELFF. Here the CDR3 DNA reads TGTGCCAGCAGTCTCTCTAGCGGGGTAGACACCGGGGAGCTGTTTTTT.

The chain joins TRBV5-1 to TRBJ2-1; 10 bases map to TRBD1. The CDR3 length is 15 residues. The germline gives CDR1 SGHRS, CDR2 YFSETQ. V dropped 4 bases and J dropped 3; count of bases not matched to a gene: 4. The CDR3 sequence is CASSLGTGVYNEQFF. DNA for the CDR3: TGCGCCAGCAGCCTAGGGACAGGGGTCTACAATGAGCAGTTCTTC.

V usage is TRBV11-2 and J usage is TRBJ1-2; TRBD1 agrees at 7 bases. Trimming cost V 5 bases and J 7 bases; bases outside gene matches: 13. Germline CDR1 and CDR2: SGHAT and FQNNGV. This CDR3 spans 15 amino acids. The CDR3 sequence is CASSPLTGSGGGYTF. DNA of the CDR3: TGTGCCAGCAGCCCGTTGACAGGGTCTGGGGGTGGCTACACCTTC.